The 21 T cell receptor beta chains below all came from one sample that was sequenced in a study of graft-versus-host responses after intestinal transplantation. TCRdb's table, derived via immunoSEQ multiplex PCR, lists solely in-frame clones and lacks some. The sample lists approximately 60,000 clones; 90% were seen once. Their antigen targets remain unknown. This sample comprised unstimulated CD8+ T cells sorted from spleen or lymph node cells, obtained before transplant. These receptors were obtained from a human donor who was the organ donor for an intestinal transplant.

The chain joins TRBV7-8 to TRBJ2-5; a possible D gene is TRBD1 (5 bases). The germline V gene encodes CDR1 SGHVS and CDR2 FQNEAQ. Trimming took off 0 bases at V and 9 bases at J, with 11 bases between the two ends. The CDR3 contains 13 residues. CDR3 protein: CASSLALQEAQYF. For the CDR3, the DNA is TGTGCCAGCAGCTTAGCTCTACAGGAAGCCCAGTACTTC.

The genes are TRBV7-8 and TRBJ1-5; 7 bases fit TRBD1. From germline, CDR1 is SGHVS and CDR2 FQNEAQ. Trimming at V came to 2 bases and at J to 0 bases, leaving 7 bases not matched to a gene. This CDR3 spans 17 amino acids. The CDR3 here is CASSLLADRDSNQPQHF. CDR3 bases: TGTGCCAGCAGCTTATTGGCAGACAGGGATAGCAATCAGCCCCAGCATTTT.

This clone has only a few counts. This chain's CDR3 is CASSLQGSYEQYF. Here the CDR3 DNA reads TGCGCCAGCAGCCTACAGGGCTCCTACGAGCAGTACTTC. This chain connects TRBV5-1 to TRBJ2-7, with D tentatively TRBD1 (6 bases). Germline V gene lookup returns CDR1 SGHRS and CDR2 YFSETQ. Trimming left V 4 bases short and J 0 bases short, with 8 bases between. This CDR3 is built from 13 residues.

V is TRBV4-1 and J is TRBJ1-1, with D hard to call. V lost 1 base and J lost 5, with 14 bases in between. Germline CDR1 and CDR2: MGHRA and YSYEKL. This CDR3 spans 15 amino acids. The CDR3 loop is CASSQGGGDGTEAFF. The CDR3 nucleotides read TGCGCCAGCAGCCAAGGAGGCGGGGATGGTACTGAAGCTTTCTTT.

In DNA form, the CDR3 reads TGTGCCAGCAGTGAGAGCGGGAGGGCCAAGAACGAGCAGTACTTC. Its protein is CASSESGRAKNEQYF. The rearrangement joins TRBV6-6 to TRBJ2-7; TRBD2 matches at 10 bases. Germline V lookup: CDR1 MNHNY, CDR2 SVGAGI (reference sequence). There are 15 residues in the CDR3. With V trimmed by 5 bases and J by 5 bases, 9 bases remained unmatched.

The rearrangement uses TRBV19 and TRBJ2-7; 12 bases are a match to TRBD2. This CDR3 spans 16 amino acids. The J segment lost 4 bases and the V segment lost 4 bases, leaving 8 bases of the junction unmatched. Germline values: CDR1 LNHDA, CDR2 SQIVND (reference sequence). DNA for the CDR3: TGTGCCAGTAGTAGGGGGGCTAGCGGGAGGGCATACGAGCAGTACTTC. It specifies CASSRGASGRAYEQYF.

This chain uses TRBV5-4 with TRBJ1-2; TRBD1 aligns across 9 bases. The J segment lost 8 bases and the V segment lost 0 bases, leaving 8 bases of the junction unmatched. The CDR3 has 15 amino acids. From germline, CDR1 is SGHNT and CDR2 YYREEE (reference sequence). CDR3 amino acids: CASSLGLTGGRGYTF. CDR3 coding DNA: TGTGCCAGCAGCTTGGGCCTGACAGGGGGACGAGGCTACACCTTC.

J is TRBJ1-2 and V is TRBV5-1; tentative D call: TRBD1 (6 bases). The length of the CDR3 is 13 residues. V was cut by 1 base and J by 8 bases, with 12 bases left in between. Per the germline V gene, CDR1 is SGHRS and CDR2 is YFSETQ. CDR3 region: CASSLQGMRGYTF. DNA for the CDR3: TGCGCCAGCAGCTTGCAGGGGATGAGAGGCTACACCTTC.

The genes are TRBV2 and TRBJ2-5, with 8 bases lining up with TRBD1. CDR1 is SNHLY, CDR2 FYNNEI, per germline. The length of the CDR3 is 13 residues. V trimming: 8 bases; J trimming: 5 bases; junction bases outside the gene matches: 7. This CDR3 reads CASGRDRRETQYF. In DNA form, the CDR3 reads TGTGCCAGCGGCCGGGACAGGCGGGAGACCCAGTACTTC.

The rearrangement links TRBV7-9 to TRBJ2-1; D is unresolved. The CDR3 spans 15 residues. V dropped 0 bases and J dropped 8 bases, with 14 bases sitting between them. Per germline, CDR1 SEHNR and CDR2 FQNEAQ (reference sequence). As DNA, the CDR3 is TGTGCCAGCAGCTTAGCAGTACCGTTCTATGATGAGCAGTTCTTC. Residues: CASSLAVPFYDEQFF.

This chain joins TRBV7-9 and TRBJ1-2, with D perhaps matching TRBD1 (6 bases). The V end lost 5 bases, the J end lost 6 bases, and 13 bases lay between the germline ends. The CDR3 spans 13 residues. Per germline, CDR1 SEHNR and CDR2 FQNEAQ (reference sequence). The CDR3 protein is CASSPAGENGYTF. In nucleotides, the CDR3 is TGTGCCAGCAGCCCGGCAGGGGAGAATGGCTACACCTTC.

This clone appeared a single time. This chain uses TRBV9 with TRBJ2-2, with D possibly being TRBD2 (6 bases). The V gene's germline CDR1 is SGDLS and CDR2 YYNGEE. Trimming pared 0 bases from V and 4 bases from J, leaving 25 bases between. The CDR3 covers 20 residues. The CDR3 DNA follows: TGTGCCAGCAGCGTAGAGACAGAAGAGGGGCCAGGAGGGCGCACCGGGGAGCTGTTTTTT. Protein product: CASSVETEEGPGGRTGELFF.

This clone was found once. In the same sample, other DNA sequences code for this CDR3. The genes are TRBV19 and TRBJ2-7, with a possible D match to TRBD2 (5 bases). Germline CDR1 and CDR2: LNHDA and SQIVND (reference sequence). The CDR3 contains 13 residues. V was trimmed by 2 bases and J by 0 bases, leaving 5 bases between them. CDR3 region: CASSIRDSYEQYF. The CDR3 bases are TGTGCCAGTAGTATACGGGACTCCTACGAGCAGTACTTC.

This clone has just one count. The V call is TRBV11-2, the J call TRBJ2-1; tentatively, D is TRBD2 (6 bases). V was clipped by 2 bases and J by 7 bases, with 15 bases between them. Germline assignment: CDR1 SGHAT and CDR2 FQNNGV. CDR3 length: 15 amino acids. CDR3 region: CASSLRSLARNEQFF. The CDR3 DNA follows: TGTGCCAGCAGCTTAAGAAGCCTAGCGCGTAATGAGCAGTTCTTC.

This rearrangement joins TRBV9 to TRBJ1-2, with D unresolved. Trimming left V 1 base short and J 6 bases short, with 22 bases between. This CDR3 is built from 17 residues. The germline CDR1 and CDR2 sequences are SGDLS and YYNGEE. DNA of the CDR3: TGTGCCAGCAGCGTACCCGGGCCGCCCGGGGAAGGCCATGGCTACACCTTC. Translating it yields CASSVPGPPGEGHGYTF. Based on the CDR3 plus reference TRBV9 and TRBJ1-2, the full variable domain is DSGVTQTPKHLITATGQRVTLRCSPRSGDLSVYWYQQSLDQGLQFLIQYYNGEERAKGNILERFSAQQFPDLHSELNLSSLELGDSALYFCASSVPGPPGEGHGYTFGSGTRLTVV.

The chain is built from TRBV5-1 and TRBJ2-7, with 10 bases lining up with TRBD1. Germline CDR1 SGHRS, CDR2 YFSETQ. This CDR3 region has 14 residues. J lost 5 bases, V lost 3 bases, and 5 bases had no gene match. CDR3 DNA sequence: TGCGCCAGCAGCTGGACAGGGGGATTTGACGAGCAGTACTTC. Its protein is CASSWTGGFDEQYF.

This clone was counted a single time. The J gene is TRBJ2-3, the V gene TRBV13, with 8 bases identical to TRBD2. Trimming cost V 2 bases and J 2 bases; bases outside gene matches: 18. Per germline, CDR1 PRHDT and CDR2 FYEKMQ (reference sequence). CDR3 length: 20 amino acids. Here the CDR3 DNA reads TGTGCCAGCAGCTTATACCCGGCTAGCGGGCTCCTTAAGGTCACAGATACGCAGTATTTT. This sequence encodes CASSLYPASGLLKVTDTQYF.

The chain recombines TRBV7-2 with TRBJ1-1; 7 bases align to TRBD1. V shed 2 bases and J 0 bases; nucleotides not matched to a gene: 6. This CDR3 region has 16 residues. CDR1 SGHTA and CDR2 FQGNSA come from the germline V gene. CDR3 coding DNA: TGTGCCAGCAGCTTAATTTGGGGACAGCTGAACACTGAAGCTTTCTTT. Its translation: CASSLIWGQLNTEAFF.

The gene calls are TRBV7-9 and TRBJ2-5; 9 bases match TRBD1. The ends lost 5 bases at V and 4 bases at J; junction bases unmatched: 17. This CDR3 region has 18 residues. Per germline, CDR1 SEHNR and CDR2 FQNEAQ (reference sequence). In DNA, the CDR3 is TGTGCCAGCAGCGCCATCCTGGGACAGGGCCCGGTGGGAGAGACCCAGTACTTC. The encoded protein is CASSAILGQGPVGETQYF.

V is TRBV27 and J is TRBJ1-1; 8 bases map to TRBD1. Germline V gene sequence: CDR1 MNHEY, CDR2 SMNVEV (reference sequence). V lost 3 bases and J lost 6; bases outside the gene matches: 3. The length of the CDR3 is 13 residues. The CDR3 protein is CASSFGTGPEAFF. The CDR3, as DNA: TGTGCCAGCAGTTTTGGGACAGGTCCTGAAGCTTTCTTT.

This chain links TRBV2 with TRBJ1-3; TRBD1 might be the D (5 bases). The germline V gene encodes CDR1 SNHLY and CDR2 FYNNEI. The CDR3 is 14 amino acids. V shed 7 bases and J shed 0 bases, with 10 bases lying between them. The CDR3 spells CASKTGHSGNTIYF. For the CDR3, the DNA is TGTGCCAGCAAAACAGGCCACTCTGGAAACACCATATATTTT.